This T cell receptor (beta chain) stems from a study of blood T cell repertoires in COVID-19. Here immunoSEQ multiplex PCR was the method, and the copy in TCRdb shows in-frame clones only, minus some. The sample contains over 110,000 clones, almost 85% of which appear only once. The CDR3 runs 15 residues. CDR1 and CDR2 (germline): LNHDA, SQIVND (reference sequence). The V and J ends lost 4 bases and 4 bases, in that order; junction bases with no gene match: 6. The clonotype comes from a man aged 40-55 years with acute COVID-19. Sequenced sample: PBMCs or T cells enriched from blood (not recorded which). The J gene is TRBJ2-2, the V gene TRBV19, with 7 positions matching TRBD1. CDR3 protein: CASSTETGSTGELFF. CDR3 DNA: TGTGCCAGTAGTACAGAGACAGGGTCCACCGGGGAGCTGTTTTTT. Full variable domain (remainder filled in from reference TRBV19 and TRBJ2-2): DGGITQSPKYLFRKEGQNVTLSCEQNLNHDAMYWYRQDPGQGLRLIYYSQIVNDFQKGDIAEGYSVSREKKESFPLTVTSAQKNPTAFYLCASSTETGSTGELFFGEGSRLTVL.